What follows are 26 T cell receptor beta chains derived from one specimen sequenced in a study of cytomegalovirus exposure and HLA in healthy donors listed by TCRdb under 2017. The library was prepared using the immunoSEQ multiplex PCR assay. For the multiplex PCR, a mixture combining 60 forward primers for TCR Vbeta segments and 13 reverse primers for TCR Jbeta segments was used. Imported from immuneACCESS, the table was reduced by TCRdb to in-frame sequences with V and J called. These copies leave out some clones; in studies compared against another copy, an unresolved V gene accounts for under half, and the cause of the remainder is not known. For this sample the table gives fewer than 200,000 clones, of which approximately 80% were detected only once. The ten largest clones add up to roughly 10% of the sample. Material: PBMCs. These receptors came from a man aged 45-60 years in good health and CMV-seropositive.

The V and J genes are TRBV6-6 and TRBJ1-3; 9 bases are shared with TRBD1. Germline V gives CDR1 MNHNY, CDR2 SVGAGI (reference sequence). The V gene end was trimmed by 5 bases and the J gene end by 4 bases; junction bases not matched to a gene: 9. The CDR3 length is 16 residues. CDR3 protein: CASSPQTGGRGNTIYF. For the CDR3, the DNA is TGTGCCAGCAGTCCTCAAACAGGGGGCAGGGGAAACACCATATATTTT.

This clone has only a few counts. The chain uses TRBV5-6 and TRBJ2-2; possibly TRBD2 for D (5 bases). Germline values: CDR1 SGHDT, CDR2 YYEEEE. Trimming removed 3 bases at V and 7 bases at J, with 13 bases between. The CDR3 has 14 amino acids. The CDR3 DNA reads TGTGCCAGCAGCTGGGGTCGGGGTGTCGGGGAGCTGTTTTTT. Translated, it gives CASSWGRGVGELFF.

In this sample, this clone turned up a few times. The rearrangement joins TRBV5-6 to TRBJ2-3, with 10 bases matching TRBD2. Trimming took 3 bases from V and 3 from J; bases not matched to a gene: 13. Germline loops: CDR1 SGHDT, CDR2 YYEEEE. The CDR3 contains 18 residues. The CDR3 nucleotides are TGTGCCAGCAGCTCGACTAGCGGGCTCCTCTGGGGGACAGATACGCAGTATTTT. Its translation: CASSSTSGLLWGTDTQYF.

This clone was recorded a few times. The gene calls are TRBV5-8 and TRBJ1-6; no definite D call. The length of the CDR3 is 14 residues. V gave up 0 bases and J gave up 4 bases, with 5 bases separating them. Germline values: CDR1 SGHTS, CDR2 YDEGEE. This CDR3 is CASSLGQYNSPLHF. The CDR3 bases are TGTGCCAGCAGCTTGGGGCAGTATAATTCACCCCTCCACTTT.

The rearrangement uses TRBV5-6 and TRBJ1-2, with unresolved D. This CDR3 is 14 amino acids long. The V gene's germline CDR1 is SGHDT and CDR2 YYEEEE. With 1 base removed from V and 2 bases from J, the gap between germline ends came to 9 bases. The CDR3 loop is CASSLKPVNYGYTF. Written as DNA, the CDR3 is TGTGCCAGCAGCTTGAAGCCGGTAAACTATGGCTACACCTTC.

The chain carries TRBV11-1 and TRBJ2-3; TRBD2 might be the D (5 bases). The germline V gene has CDR1 SGHAT and CDR2 FQDESV (reference sequence). V was clipped by 5 bases and J by 4 bases, with 16 bases between them. The CDR3 spans 15 residues. CDR3 residues: CASSPTGSGPDTQYF. The CDR3 DNA reads as TGTGCCAGCAGCCCGACGGGGTCGGGCCCAGATACGCAGTATTTT.

The V and J genes are TRBV10-3 and TRBJ1-1, with D possibly TRBD1 on 6 matching bases. Germline V gene data show CDR1 as ENHRY and CDR2 as SYGVKD. CDR3 size: 15 residues. The V gene lost 6 bases and the J gene lost 2 bases, with 16 bases spanning the gap. The CDR3 bases are TGTGCCATCAGCCACCCGGAACAGGGAAACACTGAAGCTTTCTTT. This sequence encodes CAISHPEQGNTEAFF.

This chain links TRBV9 with TRBJ2-2; D may be TRBD1 (5 bases). The CDR3 is made up of 14 amino acids. From germline, CDR1 is SGDLS and CDR2 YYNGEE. V was clipped by 5 bases and J by 6 bases, with 14 bases between them. In nucleotides, the CDR3 is TGTGCCAGCAGTTCCACAGGTACCCCCGGGGAGCTGTTTTTT. This gives the protein CASSSTGTPGELFF.

V and J are TRBV5-1 and TRBJ2-3, with D maybe TRBD1 (6 bases). This CDR3 has 13 residues. Trimming took off 4 bases at V and 4 bases at J, with 10 bases between the two ends. CDR1 SGHRS and CDR2 YFSETQ come from the germline V gene. The CDR3 DNA follows: TGCGCCAGCAGCCAGAACAGGGCAGATACGCAGTATTTT. Its translation: CASSQNRADTQYF.

The V call is TRBV5-1, the J call TRBJ2-5, with 7 positions matching TRBD1. Germline V gene sequence: CDR1 SGHRS, CDR2 YFSETQ. Unmatched junction bases numbered 8, after V lost 2 bases and J lost 4 bases. The CDR3 length is 15 residues. The CDR3 protein is CASSFLDRAGETQYF. CDR3 sequence (DNA): TGCGCCAGCAGCTTCCTAGACAGGGCGGGAGAGACCCAGTACTTC.

This clone came up once. V and J are TRBV5-1 and TRBJ2-5; 7 bases map to TRBD2. With V trimmed by 5 bases and J by 4 bases, 8 bases remained unmatched. Germline assignment: CDR1 SGHRS and CDR2 YFSETQ. The CDR3 length is 14 residues. As DNA, the CDR3 is TGCGCCAGCAGAGAGGGCAGGGAGGGAGAGACCCAGTACTTC. It specifies CASREGREGETQYF.

This chain connects TRBV19 to TRBJ1-2; 9 bases line up with TRBD1. With 5 bases clipped from V and 4 bases from J, the junction kept 11 bases outside the gene matches. CDR1 and CDR2 from the germline V gene are LNHDA and SQIVND (reference sequence). This CDR3 is 16 amino acids long. CDR3 nucleotides: TGTGCCAGTAGTTTCCTGGGACAGGGAAGGGGCTATGGCTACACCTTC. The encoded protein is CASSFLGQGRGYGYTF.

The chain recombines TRBV28 with TRBJ2-1, with 10 bases fitting TRBD2. The CDR3 spans 14 residues. Germline V lookup: CDR1 MDHEN, CDR2 SYDVKM. The trim removed 5 bases at V and 9 bases at J, leaving 7 bases unmatched. In nucleotides, the CDR3 is TGTGCCAGCAGTCCCCAGCGGGGGGGCACTGAGCAGTTCTTC. It encodes CASSPQRGGTEQFF.

The V call is TRBV9, the J call TRBJ2-7; D might be TRBD1 (5 bases). Per germline, CDR1 SGDLS and CDR2 YYNGEE. V shed 4 bases and J shed 2 bases, with 16 bases lying between them. This CDR3 is built from 15 residues. The DNA of the CDR3 is TGTGCCAGCAGCCCAGGACAAATCCCCACCTACGAGCAGTACTTC. This codes for CASSPGQIPTYEQYF.

This chain links TRBV7-2 with TRBJ1-4; 10 bases fit TRBD1. The CDR3 totals 15 residues. The V and J ends lost 4 bases and 7 bases, in that order; junction bases with no gene match: 6. CDR1 SGHTA and CDR2 FQGNSA come from the germline V gene. The CDR3 nucleotides read TGTGCCAGCAGCTCAGAGGACAGGGGGTTTGAAAAACTGTTTTTT. Protein product: CASSSEDRGFEKLFF. The whole variable domain, filled in from reference TRBV7-2 and TRBJ1-4, reads GAGVSQSPSNKVTEKGKDVELRCDPISGHTALYWYRQSLGQGLEFLIYFQGNSAPDKSGLPSDRFSAERTGGSVSTLTIQRTQQEDSAVYLCASSSEDRGFEKLFFGSGTQLSVL.

This clone was seen a handful of times. This rearrangement joins TRBV28 to TRBJ1-5, with D perhaps TRBD1 (6 bases). CDR3 length: 14 residues. Germline CDR1 reads MDHEN; CDR2 reads SYDVKM. V was shortened by 7 bases and J by 5 bases, with 15 bases between the two germline ends. Written as DNA, the CDR3 is TGTGCCAGCAAGAAGACAGGTGATCATCAGCCCCAGCATTTT. This gives the protein CASKKTGDHQPQHF.

The rearrangement links TRBV4-1 to TRBJ1-3; D is perhaps TRBD1 (6 bases). Germline values: CDR1 MGHRA, CDR2 YSYEKL. The CDR3 contains 17 residues. Trimming cost V 1 base and J 2 bases, with 15 bases left between them. The CDR3 sequence: CASSQGVVGAAGNTIYF. CDR3 nucleotide sequence: TGCGCCAGCAGCCAAGGAGTGGTGGGGGCGGCTGGAAACACCATATATTTT.

In DNA, the CDR3 is TGTGCCAGCAGCCAAGATGTTACCGGGACAGGGGCGCTTGGGTATGGCTACACCTTC. This translates into CASSQDVTGTGALGYGYTF. The chain is built from TRBV14 and TRBJ1-2; 10 nucleotides match TRBD1. The V gene's germline CDR1 is SGHDN and CDR2 FVKESK. V was clipped by 0 bases and J by 5 bases; unmatched bases: 15. This CDR3 spans 19 amino acids.

This chain connects TRBV5-4 to TRBJ2-5; perhaps TRBD1 as D (6 bases). This CDR3 comprises 13 residues. Germline lookup yields CDR1 SGHNT and CDR2 YYREEE (reference sequence). The V end lost 4 bases, the J end lost 5 bases, and 12 bases lay between the germline ends. CDR3: CASSTWTAETQYF. In nucleotides, the CDR3 is TGTGCCAGCAGCACCTGGACAGCTGAGACCCAGTACTTC.

There are a few counts of this clone. The chain combines TRBV6-6 with TRBJ2-7; TRBD1 agrees at 9 bases. V dropped 4 bases and J dropped 6; count of bases not matched to a gene: 10. Germline-derived CDR1 and CDR2 are MNHNY and SVGAGI (reference sequence). This CDR3 spans 15 amino acids. The CDR3 DNA reads TGTGCCAGCAGTTTCACCTGGGACAGGGAAGTCGAGCAGTACTTC. It translates to CASSFTWDREVEQYF.

The gene calls are TRBV5-4 and TRBJ1-2; the match to TRBD1 covers 8 bases. The germline CDR1 and CDR2 sequences are SGHNT and YYREEE (reference sequence). Unmatched junction bases numbered 3, after V lost 4 bases and J lost 4 bases. This CDR3 is 13 amino acids long. DNA of the CDR3: TGTGCCAGCAGCGGACAGGGAAGCTATGGCTACACCTTC. Its protein product is CASSGQGSYGYTF.

The chain links TRBV7-3 to TRBJ2-1; 14 nucleotides align to TRBD2. J was trimmed by 10 bases and V by 5 bases; bases with no gene match: 7. The CDR3 is made up of 15 amino acids. CDR1 and CDR2 (germline): SGHTA, FQGTGA. The CDR3 sequence: CASSPRTSGGYEQFF. CDR3 nucleotides: TGTGCCAGCAGCCCCAGGACTAGCGGGGGGTACGAGCAGTTCTTC.

The chain combines TRBV2 with TRBJ2-1; 8 nucleotides align to TRBD1. Germline V gene sequence: CDR1 SNHLY, CDR2 FYNNEI. Unmatched junction bases numbered 3, after V lost 6 bases and J lost 8 bases. The CDR3 runs to 12 residues. CDR3 coding DNA: TGTGCCAGCAGGAAACAGGGGGATGAGCAGTTCTTC. It translates to CASRKQGDEQFF.

The rearrangement links TRBV7-2 to TRBJ2-2; unclear D gene. CDR1 SGHTA and CDR2 FQGNSA come from the germline V gene. Deletions cut 1 base from V and 7 bases from J, with 10 bases between. CDR3 length: 14 amino acids. The CDR3: CASSLEWSGGELFF. Here the CDR3 DNA reads TGTGCCAGCAGCTTAGAATGGTCGGGCGGGGAGCTGTTTTTT. Full variable domain (missing parts from reference TRBV7-2 and TRBJ2-2): GAGVSQSPSNKVTEKGKDVELRCDPISGHTALYWYRQSLGQGLEFLIYFQGNSAPDKSGLPSDRFSAERTGGSVSTLTIQRTQQEDSAVYLCASSLEWSGGELFFGEGSRLTVL.

J is TRBJ2-7 and V is TRBV15, with D perhaps matching TRBD1 (6 bases). The CDR3 spans 15 residues. The V gene lost 3 bases and the J gene lost 3 bases, with 15 bases spanning the gap. CDR1 and CDR2 from the germline V gene are LNHNV and YYDKDF (reference sequence). CDR3 sequence reads: CATSRPGAIYYEQYF. Written as DNA, the CDR3 is TGTGCCACCAGCAGGCCAGGGGCGATCTACTACGAGCAGTACTTC.

The genes are TRBV18 and TRBJ2-1, with 9 nucleotides matching TRBD2. V lost 2 bases to trimming and J lost 11 bases; unmatched junction nucleotides: 10. CDR3 length: 15 amino acids. Germline lookup yields CDR1 KGHSH and CDR2 LQKENI. CDR3 nucleotides: TGTGCCAGCTCACCAATTGGGGCTAGCGGGACCAAGCAGTTCTTC. Protein sequence: CASSPIGASGTKQFF.